This T cell receptor beta chain comes out of a study of control samples from healthy donors and cancer patients. Generated by immunoSEQ multiplex PCR, the TCRdb table keeps only in-frame clones and is missing some. The sample carries around 84,000 clones, approximately 80% recorded once. The CDR3 is 15 amino acids. The ends were cut back, 1 base at V and 4 bases at J, with 13 bases in the middle. In germline, CDR1 is SGHNT, CDR2 YYREEE (reference sequence). What was sequenced was PBMCs. The clonotype was recovered from a man aged 60 to 69 with head and neck cancer. The V gene is TRBV5-4, the J gene TRBJ2-3; D might be TRBD2 (6 bases). This chain's CDR3 is CASSLLTSKPDTQYF. DNA of the CDR3: TGTGCCAGCAGCTTGTTAACTAGCAAGCCAGATACGCAGTATTTT.